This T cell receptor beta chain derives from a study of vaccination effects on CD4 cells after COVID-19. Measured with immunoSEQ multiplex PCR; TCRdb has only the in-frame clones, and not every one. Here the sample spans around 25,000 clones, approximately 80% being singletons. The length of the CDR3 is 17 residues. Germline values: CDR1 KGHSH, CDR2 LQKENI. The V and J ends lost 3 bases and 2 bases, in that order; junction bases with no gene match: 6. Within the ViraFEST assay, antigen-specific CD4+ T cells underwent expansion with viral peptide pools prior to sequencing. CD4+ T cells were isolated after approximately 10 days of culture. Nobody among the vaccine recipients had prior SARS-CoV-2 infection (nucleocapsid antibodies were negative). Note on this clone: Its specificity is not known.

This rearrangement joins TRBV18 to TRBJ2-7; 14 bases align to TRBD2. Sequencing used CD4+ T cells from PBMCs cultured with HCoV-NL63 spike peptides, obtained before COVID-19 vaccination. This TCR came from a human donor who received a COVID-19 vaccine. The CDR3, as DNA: TGTGCCAGCTCACCGGGGACTAGCGGGAGCTTGCCCTACGAGCAGTACTTC. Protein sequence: CASSPGTSGSLPYEQYF.